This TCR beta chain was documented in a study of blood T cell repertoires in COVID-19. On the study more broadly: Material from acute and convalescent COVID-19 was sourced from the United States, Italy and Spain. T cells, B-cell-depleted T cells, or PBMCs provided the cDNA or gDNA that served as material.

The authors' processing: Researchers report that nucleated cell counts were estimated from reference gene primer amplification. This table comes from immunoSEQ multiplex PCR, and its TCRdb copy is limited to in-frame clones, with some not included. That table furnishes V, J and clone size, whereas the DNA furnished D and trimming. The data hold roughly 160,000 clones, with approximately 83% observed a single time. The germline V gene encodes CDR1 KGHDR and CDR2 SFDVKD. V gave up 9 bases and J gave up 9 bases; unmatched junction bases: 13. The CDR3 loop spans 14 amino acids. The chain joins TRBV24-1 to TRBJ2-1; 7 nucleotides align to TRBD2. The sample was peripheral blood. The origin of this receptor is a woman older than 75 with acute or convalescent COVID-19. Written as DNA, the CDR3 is TGTGCCACCGCCGCTAGCGGAAGTCGGGGTGAGCAGTTCTTC. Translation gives CATAASGSRGEQFF.